These 5 T cell receptor beta chains originate from one sample sequenced in a study of cytomegalovirus exposure and HLA in healthy donors (dated by TCRdb to 2016 to 2017). Libraries were built with the immunoSEQ multiplex PCR assay. A mixture of 60 forward primers for TCR Vbeta segments and 13 reverse primers for TCR Jbeta segments was used in the multiplex PCR. Held by TCRdb, this immuneACCESS table contains in-frame sequences only and omits some clones. Under half of the omission traces to an unresolved V gene where checked; the cause of the rest is unknown. For this sample the table gives approximately 93,000 clones, of which 79% were detected only once. The top ten clones comprise around 3.5% of the sample. The sequencing input was PBMCs. These receptors were collected from a male donor in good health and CMV-seropositive.

Note on this clone: Other nucleotide sequences in the sample specify the same CDR3. This chain uses TRBV5-1 with TRBJ2-2; D remains unclear. This CDR3 contains 15 residues. Deletions cut 0 bases from V and 0 bases from J, with 6 bases between. Germline V gene lookup returns CDR1 SGHRS and CDR2 YFSETQ. The CDR3 DNA sequence: TGCGCCAGCAGCTTGGGGCAGTCGAACACCGGGGAGCTGTTTTTT. Residues: CASSLGQSNTGELFF.

V and J are TRBV19 and TRBJ2-7; TRBD1 matches 7 bases. With V trimmed by 5 bases and J by 4 bases, 11 bases remained unmatched. This CDR3 is 15 amino acids long. CDR1 LNHDA and CDR2 SQIVND come from the germline V gene (reference sequence). This CDR3 is CASSVTGTVNYEQYF. CDR3 bases: TGTGCCAGTAGTGTCACCGGGACAGTCAATTACGAGCAGTACTTC.

This clone was recorded a few times. J is TRBJ1-1 and V is TRBV4-1; no firm D call. Trimming shortened V by 2 bases and J by 4 bases, and 5 bases separated the two germline ends. The CDR3 covers 12 residues. The V gene's germline CDR1 is MGHRA and CDR2 YSYEKL. CDR3 protein: CASSQLSTEAFF. CDR3 DNA: TGCGCCAGCAGCCAACTAAGCACTGAAGCTTTCTTT.

This clone was detected once. The J gene is TRBJ2-5, the V gene TRBV11-2; D perhaps matches TRBD1 (5 bases). V gave up 5 bases and J gave up 2 bases, with 15 bases separating them. This CDR3 is 15 amino acids long. Germline V lookup: CDR1 SGHAT, CDR2 FQNNGV. The CDR3 is CASSPYLGQQETQYF. The CDR3 region has the DNA TGTGCCAGCAGCCCTTACCTGGGGCAGCAAGAGACCCAGTACTTC.

This clone was seen more than once but under ten times. The CDR3 nucleotides are TGCGCCAGCAGCCAAGGACTAGCGGGGGGGATGAATGAGCAGTTCTTC. Translating gives CASSQGLAGGMNEQFF. V usage is TRBV4-1 and J usage is TRBJ2-1, with 14 bases aligning to TRBD2. CDR1 and CDR2 (germline): MGHRA, YSYEKL. This CDR3 region has 16 residues. Germline trimming cut 1 base from V and 7 bases from J; bases unmatched to any gene: 3.